This T cell receptor (beta chain) was retrieved from a study of cytomegalovirus exposure and HLA in healthy donors. Findings and limits, study-wide: Analyzed later, association rates of TCRs varied across HLA loci, with DRB1 most and HLA-C fewest. Investigators reported 150 to 200 TCR beta chains as tied to cytomegalovirus. In a later analysis, CMV-associated beta chains were mostly HLA-associated, it appeared. Sequencing depth roughly uniform across donors was assumed in presence/absence analyses.

A single count supports this clone. Its specificity is not known. PCR involved 60 Vbeta and 13 Jbeta primers. Clones were read by immunoSEQ multiplex PCR, and TCRdb kept only the in-frame ones, dropping some. Here the sample spans some 180,000 clones, roughly 80% being singletons. V dropped 6 bases and J dropped 1; count of bases not matched to a gene: 8. Germline V gives CDR1 SNHLY, CDR2 FYNNEI. This CDR3 region has 16 residues. What was sequenced was PBMCs. This chain uses TRBV2 with TRBJ2-2; 7 bases are shared with TRBD2. This TCR was recovered from a girl aged 10-17 years in good health and CMV-seropositive. The CDR3 sequence is CASSQRSSGNTGELFF. In nucleotides, the CDR3 is TGTGCCAGCAGCCAACGCTCTAGCGGGAACACCGGGGAGCTGTTTTTT.